Following are 19 T cell receptor beta chains from one sample sequenced in a study of blood T cell repertoires in COVID-19. Some clones are missing from TCRdb's copy, which holds only in-frame ones; the method was immunoSEQ multiplex PCR. The repertoire consists of 240,000 or so clones, with around 90% occurring once and the leading ten covering approximately 7.6%. The sequencing input was peripheral blood. These receptors came from a man aged 55 to 70 who had recovered from COVID-19.

The chain is built from TRBV3-1 (or the pseudogene TRBV3-2) and TRBJ2-2, with TRBD2 identical over 7 bases. Trimming removed 3 bases from V and 6 bases from J; junction bases left unmatched: 1. The CDR3 has 13 amino acids. Germline CDR1 is LGHDT and CDR2 is YNNKEL (reference sequence). CDR3 in amino acids: CASSQSGAGELFF. The CDR3 DNA sequence: TGTGCCAGCAGCCAGAGCGGGGCCGGGGAGCTGTTTTTT.

This clone appeared a single time. V usage is TRBV3-1 (or the pseudogene TRBV3-2) and J usage is TRBJ1-4; 10 bases are a match to TRBD1. The CDR3 runs 18 residues. V was pared by 3 bases and J by 0 bases, with 7 bases of the junction left unmatched. Per germline, CDR1 LGHDT and CDR2 YNNKEL (reference sequence). In DNA form, the CDR3 reads TGTGCCAGCAGCCAGGCCGGGACAGGGGTCCCAACTAATGAAAAACTGTTTTTT. Its protein product is CASSQAGTGVPTNEKLFF.

V and J are TRBV27 and TRBJ1-5; D not resolved. CDR1 and CDR2 from the germline V gene are MNHEY and SMNVEV (reference sequence). The CDR3 sequence is 13 residues long. The V and J ends lost 5 bases and 6 bases respectively, with 11 bases between them. CDR3 in DNA: TGTGCCAGCAGTCCCCACGCAGGTCAGCCCCAGCATTTT. This codes for CASSPHAGQPQHF.

The V call is TRBV5-1, the J call TRBJ2-1, with D perhaps TRBD1 (6 bases). Trimming cost V 1 base and J 1 base, with 15 bases left between them. The CDR3 length is 17 residues. Germline assignment: CDR1 SGHRS and CDR2 YFSETQ. The DNA of the CDR3 is TGCGCCAGCAGCTTGAACCCGACAGGCGCTTCCTACAATGAGCAGTTCTTC. Its protein is CASSLNPTGASYNEQFF.

The chain couples TRBV19 to TRBJ1-5; D remains unclear. The CDR3 covers 14 residues. The germline gives CDR1 LNHDA, CDR2 SQIVND (reference sequence). V was shortened by 6 bases and J by 7 bases, with 16 bases between the two germline ends. The chain's CDR3 is CASSSVAQRQPQHF. The CDR3 bases are TGTGCCAGTAGCAGCGTGGCCCAGAGACAGCCCCAGCATTTT.

V is TRBV3-1 (or the pseudogene TRBV3-2) and J is TRBJ2-1; 7 nucleotides match TRBD1. Germline CDR1 LGHDT, CDR2 YNNKEL (reference sequence). The CDR3 has 15 residues. Germline trimming cut 0 bases from V and 4 bases from J; bases unmatched to any gene: 3. CDR3 in DNA: TGTGCCAGCAGCCAAGATCGGGACAGTTACAATGAGCAGTTCTTC. Its protein product is CASSQDRDSYNEQFF.

This chain joins TRBV9 and TRBJ2-3; D is perhaps TRBD1 (6 bases). Per germline, CDR1 SGDLS and CDR2 YYNGEE. Trimming removed 4 bases at V and 4 bases at J, with 10 bases between. This CDR3 is built from 13 residues. The CDR3 coding sequence is TGTGCCAGCAGCCAACAGGGCCCAGATACGCAGTATTTT. Protein product: CASSQQGPDTQYF.

This clone was found a few times. CDR3 DNA: TGTGCCAGCCCCACTTGGGACAGGGAACAAGAGACCCAGTACTTC. Translated: CASPTWDREQETQYF. The chain has TRBV5-8 and TRBJ2-5, with 9 bases aligning to TRBD1. The CDR3 runs to 15 residues. Trimming at V came to 7 bases and at J to 2 bases, leaving 9 bases not matched to a gene. Germline V lookup: CDR1 SGHTS, CDR2 YDEGEE.

V is TRBV19 and J is TRBJ2-6; TRBD1 aligns across 7 bases. The CDR3 contains 16 residues. Germline V gene data show CDR1 as LNHDA and CDR2 as SQIVND (reference sequence). The J segment lost 2 bases and the V segment lost 4 bases, leaving 5 bases of the junction unmatched. DNA of the CDR3: TGTGCCAGTAGTACACAGGGGTTCGCTGGGGCCAACGTCCTGACTTTC. Its protein product is CASSTQGFAGANVLTF.

The chain is built from TRBV6-5 and TRBJ2-1; D is perhaps TRBD1 (6 bases). Trimming took 7 bases from V and 5 from J, leaving 15 bases between them. CDR3 length: 14 amino acids. Per germline, CDR1 MNHEY and CDR2 SVGAGI. CDR3 region: CASTRRGINNEQFF. The CDR3 DNA sequence: TGTGCCAGCACCAGAAGGGGGATAAACAATGAGCAGTTCTTC.

The V gene is TRBV27, the J gene TRBJ1-2; possible D gene TRBD1, 5 bases. Looked up from germline, CDR1 is MNHEY and CDR2 is SMNVEV (reference sequence). The V end lost 0 bases, the J end lost 5 bases, and 10 bases lay between the germline ends. The CDR3 spans 14 residues. CDR3 nucleotides: TGTGCCAGCAGTTTATCACCAGGGCTGTATGGCTACACCTTC. Translated: CASSLSPGLYGYTF.

J is TRBJ1-5 and V is TRBV27; D is ambiguous. The V end lost 5 bases, the J end lost 1 base, and 18 bases lay between the germline ends. Germline values: CDR1 MNHEY, CDR2 SMNVEV (reference sequence). The CDR3 length is 17 residues. DNA of the CDR3: TGTGCCAGCAGTCCTCTCGGTGGGCAGTTCAGCAATCAGCCCCAGCATTTT. This gives the protein CASSPLGGQFSNQPQHF.

The gene calls are TRBV27 and TRBJ1-2; D is ambiguous. Germline-derived CDR1 and CDR2 are MNHEY and SMNVEV (reference sequence). Trimming shortened V by 6 bases and J by 2 bases, and 16 bases separated the two germline ends. This CDR3 contains 15 residues. The CDR3 coding sequence is TGTGCCAGCAGACGACTCGACGCGGGGAACTATGGCTACACCTTC. Amino acids: CASRRLDAGNYGYTF.

The chain uses TRBV29-1 and TRBJ1-5; D not certain. V lost 4 bases, J lost 0 bases, and 10 bases lay in between. CDR3 length: 14 residues. Per the germline V gene, CDR1 is SQVTM and CDR2 is ANQGSEA. The CDR3 is CSVVSGFSNQPQHF. The CDR3 nucleotides are TGCAGCGTTGTCTCGGGGTTTAGCAATCAGCCCCAGCATTTT.

A word on this clone: One junction end disagrees with the germline gene, perhaps due to a read error. The rearrangement joins TRBV27 to TRBJ2-4; a possible D gene is TRBD1 (6 bases). The CDR3 spans 13 residues. The V gene's germline CDR1 is MNHEY and CDR2 SMNVEV (reference sequence). The CDR3 is CASSNFPSGQTNF. In DNA form, the CDR3 reads TGTGCCAGCAGTAATTTCCCCTCGGGACAAACTAACTTC.

This chain connects TRBV5-1 to TRBJ2-1, with a weak D call TRBD1 (5 bases). V dropped 4 bases and J dropped 9 bases, with 14 bases sitting between them. The CDR3 has 13 residues. Germline values: CDR1 SGHRS, CDR2 YFSETQ. The CDR3 bases are TGCGCCAGCAGCCCGGCAGGGTTCGGTGAGCAGTTCTTC. Translated, it gives CASSPAGFGEQFF.

This chain uses TRBV6-1 with TRBJ2-7; weak D call: TRBD2 (5 bases). The CDR3 contains 16 residues. Germline CDR1 MNHNS, CDR2 SASEGT. With 0 bases removed from V and 3 bases from J, the gap between germline ends came to 15 bases. The CDR3 loop is CASSEARPGSYYEQYF. The CDR3 DNA is TGTGCCAGCAGTGAAGCCAGACCGGGATCGTACTACGAGCAGTACTTC.

The V gene is TRBV6-5, the J gene TRBJ1-2; 10 bases match TRBD1. Trimming took 6 bases from V and 6 from J; bases not matched to a gene: 10. The CDR3 is made up of 15 amino acids. Germline CDR1 is MNHEY and CDR2 is SVGAGI. The CDR3: CASSRRGTGENGYTF. For the CDR3, the DNA is TGTGCCAGCAGCAGACGTGGGACAGGGGAAAATGGCTACACCTTC.

This chain uses TRBV9 with TRBJ1-6; D uncertain. This CDR3 spans 13 amino acids. With 7 bases removed from V and 0 bases from J, the gap between germline ends came to 5 bases. The V gene's germline CDR1 is SGDLS and CDR2 YYNGEE. The CDR3 reads CASGSSYNSPLHF. CDR3 nucleotide sequence: TGTGCCAGCGGTAGCTCCTATAATTCACCCCTCCACTTT.